Listed below are T cell receptor beta chains from one sample, sequenced in a study of blood T cell repertoires in COVID-19. Measured with immunoSEQ multiplex PCR; TCRdb has only the in-frame clones, and not every one. The sample records roughly 260,000 clones, 80% to 90% being singletons. What was sequenced was PBMCs or T cells enriched from blood (not recorded which). Receptors originate from a woman aged 45 to 65 who had recovered from COVID-19. Each CDR3 is given with its conserved first and last residue. Fields, in order: V gene, D gene, CDR3 length, clone size, J gene, CDR3 protein, CDR3 DNA. D genes are given only for firm matches. Expanded clones get a size class; other rows say once, few or many, or leave the size out.

V: TRBV7-2; D: TRBD2; length: 19; size: NA; J: TRBJ2-4; CDR3: CASSQRSRLADIAKNIQYF; DNA: TGTGCCAGCAGCCAGAGAAGTCGACTAGCGGATATAGCCAAAAACATTCAGTACTTC
V: TRBV28; D: TRBD1; length: 19; size: NA; J: TRBJ2-7; CDR3: CASSFRQGRTLWSDYEQYF; DNA: TGTGCCAGCAGTTTCCGACAGGGAAGAACCCTATGGTCAGACTACGAGCAGTACTTC
V: TRBV28; D: NA; length: 12; size: NA; J: TRBJ2-2; CDR3: CASSLNTGELFF; DNA: TGTGCCAGCAGCCTTAACACCGGGGAGCTGTTTTTT
V: TRBV28; D: TRBD1; length: 19; size: NA; J: TRBJ2-2; CDR3: CASYFHAPVDRGVSGELFF; DNA: TGTGCCAGCTACTTTCACGCCCCTGTCGACAGGGGTGTCTCCGGGGAGCTGTTTTTT
V: TRBV27; D: NA; length: 12; size: NA; J: TRBJ2-1; CDR3: CASRSDSNEQFF; DNA: TGTGCCAGCAGATCGGACAGCAATGAGCAGTTCTTC
V: TRBV7-9; D: NA; length: 13; size: NA; J: TRBJ2-7; CDR3: CASSLGQVMEQYF; DNA: TGTGCCAGCAGCTTAGGACAGGTTATGGAGCAGTACTTC
V: TRBV11-1; D: NA; length: 15; size: NA; J: TRBJ2-1; CDR3: CASSFRDRTGNEQFF; DNA: TGTGCCAGCAGCTTTAGAGATCGGACTGGTAATGAGCAGTTCTTC
V: TRBV6-5; D: TRBD1; length: 13; size: once; J: TRBJ1-1; CDR3: CASSSGQGGEAFF; DNA: TGTGCCAGCAGCTCAGGACAGGGGGGAGAAGCTTTCTTT
V: TRBV11-3; D: TRBD1; length: 14; size: NA; J: TRBJ1-3; CDR3: CASSPTGSGNTIYF; DNA: TGTGCCAGCAGCCCGACAGGGTCTGGAAACACCATATATTTT
V: TRBV7-2; D: TRBD1; length: 14; size: few; J: TRBJ1-3; CDR3: CASGGQGTGNTIYF; DNA: TGTGCCAGCGGAGGACAGGGAACCGGAAACACCATATATTTT
V: TRBV28; D: TRBD1; length: 17; size: NA; J: TRBJ1-2; CDR3: CASSSGQGSGLGYGYTF; DNA: TGTGCCAGCAGTTCCGGACAGGGGAGTGGTTTGGGCTATGGCTACACCTTC
V: TRBV2; D: NA; length: 14; size: NA; J: TRBJ1-5; CDR3: CASSVVGGGQPQHF; DNA: TGTGCCAGCAGTGTCGTTGGGGGCGGACAGCCCCAGCATTTT
V: TRBV7-9; D: TRBD1; length: 15; size: NA; J: TRBJ2-2; CDR3: CASSPRDRVHGELFF; DNA: TGTGCCAGCAGTCCCAGGGACAGGGTACACGGGGAGCTGTTTTTT
V: TRBV5-1; D: TRBD2; length: 15; size: NA; J: TRBJ2-7; CDR3: CASSLERESSYEQYF; DNA: TGCGCCAGCAGCCTAGAGCGGGAGAGCTCCTACGAGCAGTACTTC
V: TRBV5-4; D: TRBD1; length: 13; size: NA; J: TRBJ2-3; CDR3: CASRGQATDTQYF; DNA: TGTGCCAGCAGAGGACAGGCCACAGATACGCAGTATTTT
V: TRBV27; D: TRBD1; length: 14; size: NA; J: TRBJ1-4; CDR3: CASSGQGGVEKLFF; DNA: TGTGCCAGCAGTGGACAGGGGGGCGTGGAAAAACTGTTTTTT
V: TRBV28; D: TRBD2; length: 17; size: NA; J: TRBJ2-7; CDR3: CASSLHGGLAGLYEQYF; DNA: TGTGCCAGCAGTCTCCATGGGGGACTAGCGGGACTCTACGAGCAGTACTTC
V: TRBV27; D: TRBD1; length: 13; size: NA; J: TRBJ1-1; CDR3: CASSRGRQGEAFF; DNA: TGTGCCAGCAGTCGAGGGAGACAGGGTGAAGCTTTCTTT
V: TRBV7-9; D: TRBD1; length: 14; size: NA; J: TRBJ1-5; CDR3: CASNRGSQNQPQHF; DNA: TGTGCCAGCAACAGGGGGTCCCAAAATCAGCCCCAGCATTTT
V: TRBV3-1/TRBV3-2; D: NA; length: 16; size: NA; J: TRBJ2-2; CDR3: CASSQSRGSGTGELFF; DNA: TGTGCCAGCAGCCAAAGTCGAGGTAGCGGAACCGGGGAGCTGTTTTTT
V: TRBV12-3/TRBV12-4; D: NA; length: 11; size: NA; J: TRBJ2-2; CDR3: CASSSLGELFF; DNA: TGTGCCAGCAGTTCCCTAGGGGAGCTGTTTTTT
V: TRBV10-2; D: NA; length: 11; size: NA; J: TRBJ1-1; CDR3: CASSRNTEAFF; DNA: TGCGCCAGCAGTCGGAACACTGAAGCTTTCTTT
V: TRBV7-8; D: NA; length: 15; size: NA; J: TRBJ2-3; CDR3: CASRSSPPSTDTQYF; DNA: TGTGCCAGTCGGAGCAGCCCACCTAGCACAGATACGCAGTATTTT
V: TRBV6-5; D: NA; length: 15; size: NA; J: TRBJ1-4; CDR3: CASRTARATNEKLFF; DNA: TGTGCCAGCAGAACTGCGAGGGCGACTAATGAAAAACTGTTTTTT
V: TRBV4-1; D: TRBD2; length: 16; size: NA; J: TRBJ2-1; CDR3: CASSRLTSGREDEQFF; DNA: TGCGCCAGCAGCCGATTGACTAGCGGGAGGGAGGATGAGCAGTTCTTC
V: TRBV2; D: NA; length: 12; size: NA; J: TRBJ2-7; CDR3: CASRTTGYEQYF; DNA: TGTGCCAGCAGAACGACGGGCTACGAGCAGTACTTC
V: TRBV6-5; D: TRBD2; length: 15; size: NA; J: TRBJ2-7; CDR3: CASSYRLADPYEQYF; DNA: TGTGCCAGCAGTTACAGACTAGCGGATCCCTACGAGCAGTACTTC
V: TRBV29-1; D: NA; length: 12; size: once; J: TRBJ2-5; CDR3: CSVEDSQETQYF; DNA: TGCAGCGTGGAGGACAGCCAAGAGACCCAGTACTTC
V: TRBV3-1/TRBV3-2; D: TRBD1; length: 16; size: NA; J: TRBJ1-2; CDR3: CASSQDTFQGVHGYTF; DNA: TGTGCCAGCAGCCAAGATACCTTTCAGGGGGTGCATGGCTACACCTTC
V: TRBV16; D: NA; length: 12; size: NA; J: TRBJ2-7; CDR3: CASSEDNYEQYF; DNA: TGTGCCAGCAGCGAGGACAACTACGAGCAGTACTTC
V: TRBV23-1; D: NA; length: 12; size: NA; J: TRBJ1-1; CDR3: CASSVKNTEAFF; DNA: TGCGCCAGCAGTGTTAAGAACACTGAAGCTTTCTTT
V: TRBV19; D: TRBD2; length: 18; size: once; J: TRBJ2-1; CDR3: CASSIEGLATTSYNEQFF; DNA: TGTGCCAGTAGTATAGAGGGACTAGCGACCACTTCCTACAATGAGCAGTTCTTC
V: TRBV9; D: TRBD1; length: 12; size: NA; J: TRBJ2-2; CDR3: CASSQGAGELFF; DNA: TGTGCCAGCAGCCAGGGGGCCGGGGAGCTGTTTTTT
V: TRBV4-2; D: NA; length: 13; size: once; J: TRBJ2-1; CDR3: CASSLTANNEQFF; DNA: TGTGCCAGCAGCCTAACTGCCAACAATGAGCAGTTCTTC
V: TRBV3-1/TRBV3-2; D: TRBD2; length: 14; size: NA; J: TRBJ2-7; CDR3: CASSTSSGSPRQYF; DNA: TGTGCCAGCAGCACGTCTAGCGGGAGCCCTAGGCAGTACTTC
V: TRBV9; D: TRBD2; length: 17; size: NA; J: TRBJ2-1; CDR3: CASSPMDGLAGNNEQFF; DNA: TGTGCCAGCAGCCCCATGGATGGGCTAGCGGGTAACAATGAGCAGTTCTTC
V: TRBV2; D: NA; length: 13; size: NA; J: TRBJ2-3; CDR3: CASSERAPDTQYF; DNA: TGTGCCAGCAGTGAAAGAGCGCCAGATACGCAGTATTTT